This entry is about one T cell receptor beta chain. What it binds is not known. The time point was: persistent/refractory GD, antithyroid drugs over 5 years with positive TRAb. TCR sequences were obtained from RNA taken from PBMCs. The sample belongs to a study of regulatory T cells in long-lasting Graves disease. Whole-study context: Persistent Graves' disease required over 5 years of antithyroid drugs and positive TSH receptor antibodies. Study-wide findings and caveats: The analysis examined peripheral blood only and excluded thyroid tissue. Newly diagnosed disease favored TRBV20-1 and TRBJ2-1 over persistent disease. TCR diversity in persistent Graves' patients was below that of newly diagnosed ones.

For TCR beta, libraries came from iRepertoire HTBI primers and Arm-PCR of CDR3 regions. TCRdb reprocessed the multiplex PCR reads via MiXCR and lists one record per CDR3 protein. The table has fewer than 400,000 distinct CDR3 sequences, around 20% seen once; the top ten hold roughly 20%. This CDR3 has 15 residues. V lost 2 bases, J lost 4 bases, and 15 bases lay in between. Germline CDR1 and CDR2: DFQATT and SNEGSKA (reference sequence). The chain is built from TRBV20-1 and TRBJ1-5, with D perhaps matching TRBD1 (6 bases). This clonotype originated in a female donor with Graves disease. Sequenced here: peripheral blood mononuclear cells (PBMCs), sampled when the disease was refractory, from a patient treated with antithyroid drugs. The CDR3 DNA sequence: TGCAGTGCTAGATTTCACAGGGAACCGAATCAGCCCCAGCATTTT. This translates into CSARFHREPNQPQHF.